Shown below are 17 T cell receptor beta chains from a single sample sequenced in a study of T cell repertoires in cytomegalovirus infection. TCRdb reprocessed the reads with MiXCR, giving one entry per CDR3 protein. In the table there are approximately 500,000 distinct CDR3 sequences, about 11% of which are singletons. The specimen was PBMCs. Source of these receptors: a human donor in good health (CMV status not recorded). Some clones in this sample may be carry-over from other donors' samples.

This clonotype was counted at least ten times. The gene calls are TRBV4-1 and TRBJ2-5; no reliable D call. CDR3 length equals 16 residues. Germline V CDR1 and CDR2: MGHRA, YSYEKL. V was shortened by 2 bases and J by 3 bases, with 16 bases between the two germline ends. The CDR3 protein is CASSQKVDGPKETQYF. The CDR3 region has the DNA TGCGCCAGCAGCCAAAAAGTAGACGGCCCGAAAGAGACCCAGTACTTC.

This clonotype was picked up many times. The chain joins TRBV7-3 to TRBJ2-1; D is ambiguous. Germline-derived CDR1 and CDR2 are SGHTA and FQGTGA. The length of the CDR3 is 13 residues. V shed 2 bases and J shed 5 bases, with 7 bases lying between them. The CDR3 is CASSLSTDNEQFF. The DNA for the CDR3 is TGTGCCAGCAGCTTATCGACCGACAATGAGCAGTTCTTC.

In its sample, this clonotype was seen a few times. CDR3 loop: CASSYGTGGADTQYF. DNA for the CDR3: TGTGCCAGCAGTTACGGGACAGGGGGCGCAGATACGCAGTATTTT. V gene TRBV6-6 combines with J gene TRBJ2-3; 12 nucleotides agree with TRBD1. The trim removed 2 bases at V and 4 bases at J, leaving 1 base unmatched. The germline gives CDR1 MNHNY, CDR2 SVGAGI (reference sequence). This CDR3 region has 15 residues.

The chain joins TRBV20-1 to TRBJ2-7; D might be TRBD2 (6 bases). Between the trimmed V and J ends, which lost 3 bases and 5 bases, there was a span of 17 bases. The CDR3 consists of 14 residues. CDR1 and CDR2 (germline): DFQATT, SNEGSKA (reference sequence). The CDR3 loop is CSASSPGLRDEQYF. CDR3 DNA sequence: TGCAGTGCTAGTAGTCCGGGACTTAGAGACGAGCAGTACTTC.

Ten or more counts support this clonotype. J is TRBJ1-5 and V is TRBV12-3 or TRBV12-4; 7 nucleotides line up with TRBD1. J gave up 0 bases and V 9 bases, and 5 bases lay outside the gene matches. The CDR3 spans 14 residues. CDR3 in DNA: TGTGCCAGTCGGACAGGACTTAGCAATCAGCCCCAGCATTTT. Encoded protein: CASRTGLSNQPQHF.

This clonotype occurred a few times. The CDR3 DNA follows: TGTGCCATCCGGGACATGGATGAAAAACTGTTTTTT. It yields the protein CAIRDMDEKLFF. The chain carries TRBV10-3 and TRBJ1-4; the D gene is possibly TRBD1 (6 bases). CDR3 length: 12 amino acids. Trimming pared 8 bases from V and 6 bases from J, leaving 10 bases between. Germline lookup yields CDR1 ENHRY and CDR2 SYGVKD.

This clonotype came up a few times. The J gene is TRBJ1-1, the V gene TRBV18; D is uncertain. V was clipped by 3 bases and J by 0 bases, with 8 bases between them. Germline CDR1 reads KGHSH; CDR2 reads LQKENI. This CDR3 spans 14 amino acids. The CDR3 DNA is TGTGCCAGCTCACCGCGGATCTTGAACACTGAAGCTTTCTTT. Translation: CASSPRILNTEAFF.

This rearrangement joins TRBV20-1 to TRBJ2-1, with TRBD2 matching over 13 bases. Trimming cost V 3 bases and J 8 bases; bases outside gene matches: 7. There are 15 residues in the CDR3. CDR1 is DFQATT, CDR2 SNEGSKA, per germline (reference sequence). Here the CDR3 reads CSASGTSGTMDEQFF. CDR3 nucleotide sequence: TGCAGTGCTAGCGGGACTAGCGGGACCATGGATGAGCAGTTCTTC.

This clonotype was picked up many times. The chain uses TRBV11-2 and TRBJ2-5; D possibly uses TRBD1 or TRBD2 (6 bases each). Trimming took 4 bases from V and 3 from J, leaving 18 bases between them. CDR1 SGHAT and CDR2 FQNNGV come from the germline V gene. This CDR3 region has 16 residues. The CDR3 protein is CASSYPRGGLEETQYF. Here the CDR3 DNA reads TGTGCCAGCAGCTACCCTAGAGGGGGGTTGGAAGAGACCCAGTACTTC.

This clonotype was counted many times. Here the CDR3 DNA reads TGCAGTGCGCTGGCGGGGGGTGCAACCGGGGAGCTGTTTTTT. Translated, it gives CSALAGGATGELFF. This rearrangement joins TRBV20-1 to TRBJ2-2; 8 nucleotides line up with TRBD2. V shed 6 bases and J 5 bases; nucleotides not matched to a gene: 8. The CDR3 consists of 14 residues. Germline CDR1 reads DFQATT; CDR2 reads SNEGSKA (reference sequence).

The chain couples TRBV5-8 to TRBJ2-1; tentatively, D is TRBD2 (5 bases). Germline V gene sequence: CDR1 SGHTS, CDR2 YDEGEE. The ends were cut back, 0 bases at V and 2 bases at J, with 6 bases in the middle. This CDR3 is built from 14 residues. In nucleotides, the CDR3 is TGTGCCAGCAGCTTGGGGGAGCCCTACAATGAGCAGTTCTTC. This encodes CASSLGEPYNEQFF.

At least ten counts were recorded for this clonotype. The V gene is TRBV28, the J gene TRBJ1-2; D unclear. The ends were cut back, 2 bases at V and 3 bases at J, with 10 bases in the middle. There are 14 residues in the CDR3. CDR1 and CDR2 (germline): MDHEN, SYDVKM. CDR3 in amino acids: CASSLGITYYGYTF. CDR3 nucleotide sequence: TGTGCCAGCAGTTTAGGTATAACTTACTATGGCTACACCTTC.

The V gene is TRBV2, the J gene TRBJ2-7; no definite D call. Germline V CDR1 and CDR2: SNHLY, FYNNEI. The CDR3 has 13 residues. Trimming took 6 bases from V and 2 from J, leaving 11 bases between them. CDR3 in DNA: TGTGCCAGCAGGCTTAGCCTTACCTACGAGCAGTACTTC. It yields the protein CASRLSLTYEQYF.

This clonotype was recorded many times. The chain uses TRBV7-2 and TRBJ1-1, with TRBD1 matching 10 bases. Trimming removed 6 bases from V and 0 bases from J; junction bases left unmatched: 4. Germline V gene lookup returns CDR1 SGHTA and CDR2 FQGNSA. This CDR3 contains 15 residues. The CDR3 nucleotides read TGTGCCAGCAGAGGACAGGGGGAGGTGAACACTGAAGCTTTCTTT. Its translation: CASRGQGEVNTEAFF.

CDR3 region: CSATGTRSGYTF. In DNA form, the CDR3 reads TGCAGTGCTACCGGAACCCGATCTGGCTACACCTTC. The chain combines TRBV20-1 with TRBJ1-2, with D unclear. Germline loops: CDR1 DFQATT, CDR2 SNEGSKA (reference sequence). V was trimmed by 4 bases and J by 7 bases, leaving 13 bases between them. CDR3 size: 12 residues.

The chain carries TRBV20-1 and TRBJ2-2; no clear D gene. The CDR3 consists of 11 residues. CDR1 and CDR2 from the germline V gene are DFQATT and SNEGSKA (reference sequence). The V and J ends lost 4 bases and 6 bases respectively, with 6 bases between them. CDR3 residues: CSAIDAGELFF. For the CDR3, the DNA is TGCAGTGCTATCGACGCCGGGGAGCTGTTTTTT.

This clonotype appeared a few times. In DNA, the CDR3 is TGTGCCAGCAGTTTGCGCCCCAGGGGGAAAGGCTACACCTTC. It codes for CASSLRPRGKGYTF. The gene calls are TRBV12-3 or TRBV12-4 and TRBJ1-2; 7 bases fit TRBD1. The CDR3 length is 14 residues. V shed 3 bases, J shed 8 bases, and the junction held 9 bases outside the gene matches.